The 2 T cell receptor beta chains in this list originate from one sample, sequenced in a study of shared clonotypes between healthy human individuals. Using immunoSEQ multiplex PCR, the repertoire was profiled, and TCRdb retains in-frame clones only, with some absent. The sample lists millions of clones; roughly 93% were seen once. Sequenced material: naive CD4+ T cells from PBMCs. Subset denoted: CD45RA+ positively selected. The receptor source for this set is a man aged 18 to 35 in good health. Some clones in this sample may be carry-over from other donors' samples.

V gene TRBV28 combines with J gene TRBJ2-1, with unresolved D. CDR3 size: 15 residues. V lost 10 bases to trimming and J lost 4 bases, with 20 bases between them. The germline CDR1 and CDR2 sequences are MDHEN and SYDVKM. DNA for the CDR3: TGTGCCACCAGGCCGATATTAACCACGTACAATGAGCAGTTCTTC. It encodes CATRPILTTYNEQFF.

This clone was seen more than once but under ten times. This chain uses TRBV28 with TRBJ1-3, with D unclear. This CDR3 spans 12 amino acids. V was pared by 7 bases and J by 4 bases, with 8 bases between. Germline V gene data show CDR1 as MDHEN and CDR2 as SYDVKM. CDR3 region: CASTHRGNTIYF. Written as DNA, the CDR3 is TGTGCCAGCACTCACCGGGGAAACACCATATATTTT.